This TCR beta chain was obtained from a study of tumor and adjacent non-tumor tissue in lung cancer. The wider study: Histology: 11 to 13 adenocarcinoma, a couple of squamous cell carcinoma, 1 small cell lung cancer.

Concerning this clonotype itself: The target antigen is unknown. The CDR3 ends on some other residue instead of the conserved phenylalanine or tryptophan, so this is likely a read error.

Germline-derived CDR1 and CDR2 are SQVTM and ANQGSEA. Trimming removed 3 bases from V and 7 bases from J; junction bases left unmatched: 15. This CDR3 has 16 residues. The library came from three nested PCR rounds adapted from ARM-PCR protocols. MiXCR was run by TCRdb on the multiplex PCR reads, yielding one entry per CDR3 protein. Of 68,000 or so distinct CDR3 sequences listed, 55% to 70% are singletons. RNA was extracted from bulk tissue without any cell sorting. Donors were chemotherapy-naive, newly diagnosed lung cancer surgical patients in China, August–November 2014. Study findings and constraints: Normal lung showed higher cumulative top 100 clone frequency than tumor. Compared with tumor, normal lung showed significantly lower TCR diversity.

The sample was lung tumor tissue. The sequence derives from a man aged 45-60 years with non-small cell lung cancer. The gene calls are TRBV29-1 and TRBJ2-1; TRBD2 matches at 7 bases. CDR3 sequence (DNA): TGCAGCGTTGAGCCGCTTCTGGCGGGAGAAAGGAATGAGCAGTTCTTG. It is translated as CSVEPLLAGERNEQFL.